This T cell receptor (beta chain) was observed in a study of control samples from healthy donors and cancer patients. Trimming at V came to 4 bases and at J to 3 bases, leaving 6 bases not matched to a gene. This CDR3 is built from 15 residues. Per the germline V gene, CDR1 is SGHRS and CDR2 is YFSETQ. The data were produced by immunoSEQ multiplex PCR, yet TCRdb's version contains in-frame clones alone and is incomplete. The sample gives about 150,000 clones, approximately 93% of which show up once; 8.5% is in the top ten. The chain combines TRBV5-1 with TRBJ2-5; 10 bases line up with TRBD1. Sequences were obtained from blood. The sequence was obtained from a woman in her thirties or forties in good health. In DNA form, the CDR3 reads TGCGCCAGCAGCCCCTTGGGGACAGGGGAAGAGACCCAGTACTTC. This translates into CASSPLGTGEETQYF.